Below, 28 T cell receptor beta chains from the same sample are listed, as sequenced in a study of monozygotic twins with inflammatory bowel disease. TCRdb reprocessed the 5' RACE reads and reports one entry per CDR3 protein, with no DNA. The listing records a few hundred thousand distinct CDR3 sequences. Material for sequencing was blood. These receptors all come from a human donor with ulcerative colitis or Crohn's disease, or a healthy co-twin of an affected twin (not recorded which).

The chain carries TRBV27 and TRBJ2-2; the D call of TRBD1 rests on TCRdb alone, since no DNA is present to check it. This CDR3 is built from 14 residues. CDR1 and CDR2 (germline): MNHEY, SMNVEV (reference sequence). CDR3 loop: CASRIRDRAGELFF.

The genes are TRBV12-3 or TRBV12-4 and TRBJ1-1; TCRdb's D gene call, TRBD1, goes unchecked for lack of DNA. The CDR3 is 14 residues long. CDR3 sequence: CASRTGTLQIEAFF.

The V call is TRBV5-1, the J call TRBJ2-7; the TRBD1 assignment by TCRdb is unverifiable without DNA. From germline, CDR1 is SGHRS and CDR2 YFSETQ. This CDR3 is 16 amino acids long. The CDR3 loop is CASSWDLTGGAYEQYF.

V usage is TRBV2 and J usage is TRBJ2-1; the TCRdb call, TRBD2, lacks DNA for checking. The CDR3 is 15 amino acids. The germline CDR1 and CDR2 sequences are SNHLY and FYNNEI. The CDR3 sequence is CASKMEDSSYNEQFF.

The rearrangement uses TRBV20-1 and TRBJ2-7; TCRdb picks TRBD1, but there is no DNA to check that call. Germline V gene sequence: CDR1 DFQATT, CDR2 SNEGSKA (reference sequence). CDR3 length: 16 residues. CDR3: CSAPNSDRVSSYEQYF.

Here the CDR3 reads CSVEGPTGASYEQYF. The gene calls are TRBV29-1 and TRBJ2-7; lacking DNA, the TRBD1 call made by TCRdb goes unchecked. This CDR3 contains 15 residues. The V gene's germline CDR1 is SQVTM and CDR2 ANQGSEA.

This chain links TRBV20-1 with TRBJ2-2. The CDR3 has 14 amino acids. The germline gives CDR1 DFQATT, CDR2 SNEGSKA (reference sequence). CDR3 protein: CSAPTNRNTGELFF.

This chain joins TRBV20-1 and TRBJ2-5; TCRdb names TRBD1, which stays unverified in the absence of DNA. The CDR3 totals 15 residues. Germline CDR1 and CDR2: DFQATT and SNEGSKA (reference sequence). This chain's CDR3 is CSATARGSSQETQYF.

The chain couples TRBV4-2 to TRBJ1-2; with no DNA, the TCRdb D assignment of TRBD1 cannot be verified. This CDR3 spans 15 amino acids. Germline V gene sequence: CDR1 LGHNA, CDR2 YNFKEQ. This CDR3 is CASSLMKGGNYGYTF.

The chain employs TRBV7-9 and TRBJ1-1; with no DNA, the TCRdb D assignment of TRBD1 cannot be verified. CDR1 and CDR2 (germline): SEHNR, FQNEAQ (reference sequence). This CDR3 is 14 amino acids long. CDR3: CASRVAGTNTEAFF.

This chain joins TRBV7-2 and TRBJ2-5. The CDR3 covers 14 residues. Germline CDR1 and CDR2: SGHTA and FQGNSA. This CDR3 reads CASSFSGLVETQYF.

This chain links TRBV6-5 with TRBJ1-6; the D call of TRBD1 rests on TCRdb alone, since no DNA is present to check it. Per germline, CDR1 MNHEY and CDR2 SVGAGI. The CDR3 extends over 13 amino acids. The CDR3 here is CASNAGSNSPLHF.

V usage is TRBV5-5 and J usage is TRBJ1-5. This CDR3 contains 14 residues. Germline assignment: CDR1 SGHKS and CDR2 YYEKEE (reference sequence). CDR3 sequence reads: CASSFSTVNQPQHF.

The V and J genes are TRBV27 and TRBJ1-5; TCRdb's D call of TRBD1 is untestable without DNA. Germline CDR1 MNHEY, CDR2 SMNVEV (reference sequence). This CDR3 region has 13 residues. The CDR3 spells CASAYRGHQPQHF.

The chain carries TRBV29-1 and TRBJ1-1; the D call from TCRdb, TRBD1, cannot be confirmed without DNA. CDR3 size: 13 residues. Germline V gives CDR1 SQVTM, CDR2 ANQGSEA. CDR3 region: CSVKGALTTEAFF.

The chain has TRBV19 and TRBJ1-2; TCRdb calls TRBD1, which cannot be checked without DNA. The CDR3 extends over 17 amino acids. Germline assignment: CDR1 LNHDA and CDR2 SQIVND (reference sequence). CDR3 region: CASSSGQGPSLPRGYTF.

The V and J genes are TRBV28 and TRBJ2-1. This CDR3 has 16 amino acids. Germline V gives CDR1 MDHEN, CDR2 SYDVKM. The CDR3 reads CASSFRWGFDYNEQFF.

V usage is TRBV25-1 and J usage is TRBJ2-2; without DNA, the TCRdb call of TRBD1 cannot be checked. Germline V gene lookup returns CDR1 MGHDK and CDR2 SYGVNS. This CDR3 has 18 amino acids. CDR3: CASSGTWGQGPDTGELFF.

The chain joins TRBV6-1 to TRBJ1-6; without DNA, the TCRdb call of TRBD1 cannot be checked. This CDR3 is built from 14 residues. Looked up from germline, CDR1 is MNHNS and CDR2 is SASEGT. The CDR3 spells CASSGAPGNSPLHF.

The chain links TRBV11-2 to TRBJ2-6; TCRdb calls TRBD1, which cannot be checked without DNA. From germline, CDR1 is SGHAT and CDR2 FQNNGV. The CDR3 runs to 18 residues. CDR3 in amino acids: CASTLGQGAIFGANVLTF.

The gene calls are TRBV5-1 and TRBJ2-7; without DNA, the TCRdb call of TRBD2 cannot be checked. The CDR3 loop spans 14 amino acids. Per the germline V gene, CDR1 is SGHRS and CDR2 is YFSETQ. The CDR3 region is CASSREGHDYEQYF. Looking up the rest from reference TRBV5-1 and TRBJ2-7 gives the full variable domain: KAGVTQTPRYLIKTRGQQVTLSCSPISGHRSVSWYQQTPGQGLQFLFEYFSETQRNKGNFPGRFSGRQFSNSRSEMNVSTLELGDSALYLCASSREGHDYEQYFGPGTRLTVT.

The chain's CDR3 is CSAGGTDSKTQYF. The V call is TRBV20-1, the J call TRBJ2-5; TCRdb outputs TRBD1, but without DNA this stays unchecked. The CDR3 length is 13 residues. Germline CDR1 is DFQATT and CDR2 is SNEGSKA (reference sequence).

The chain is built from TRBV10-3 and TRBJ2-7; TCRdb returns TRBD1, unconfirmable since there is no DNA. Looked up from germline, CDR1 is ENHRY and CDR2 is SYGVKD. The CDR3 runs to 14 residues. The CDR3 region is CAISVETGLFEQYF.

The CDR3 protein is CATSREWGTQYF. This rearrangement joins TRBV15 to TRBJ2-3. Germline V gene sequence: CDR1 LNHNV, CDR2 YYDKDF (reference sequence). The CDR3 runs 12 residues.

This chain uses TRBV2 with TRBJ2-3; with no DNA, the TCRdb D assignment of TRBD1 cannot be verified. Germline V gives CDR1 SNHLY, CDR2 FYNNEI. The CDR3 extends over 12 amino acids. Here the CDR3 reads CASSAGGDTQYF.

CDR3 loop: CAGGGAGVETQYF. V is TRBV5-4 and J is TRBJ2-5; absent DNA, TCRdb's TRBD2 call cannot be checked. Germline-derived CDR1 and CDR2 are SGHNT and YYREEE (reference sequence). This CDR3 spans 13 amino acids.

The gene calls are TRBV28 and TRBJ2-1. Germline V gives CDR1 MDHEN, CDR2 SYDVKM. The CDR3 is 15 residues long. Here the CDR3 reads CASSPVVASYNEQFF. The variable domain in full, with the rest retrieved from reference TRBV28 and TRBJ2-1, is DVKVTQSSRYLVKRTGEKVFLECVQDMDHENMFWYRQDPGLGLRLIYFSYDVKMKEKGDIPEGYSVSREKKERFSLILESASTNQTSMYLCASSPVVASYNEQFFGPGTRLTVL.

CDR3 in amino acids: CASSQRSSGGIFF. J is TRBJ2-1 and V is TRBV3-1; the TRBD2 assignment by TCRdb is unverifiable without DNA. Germline loops: CDR1 LGHDT, CDR2 YNNKEL (reference sequence). CDR3 size: 13 residues.